Sequencing of this TCR beta chain was carried out in a study of T cells and copy number aberrations in small-cell lung cancer (TCRdb year 2021). Context from the whole study: Whole-exome sequencing of the same tumor regions was paired with TCR repertoire sequencing so that T cell metrics could be related to mutations and copy number aberrations. Tumor TCR data existed for some 17 patients, while over 12 patients had TCR data covering both tumor and normal tissue.

Donors were patients with limited-stage small-cell lung cancer who underwent surgical resection in Hangzhou, China, between about 2007 and 2020. Every donor went straight to surgery with no preoperative chemotherapy or radiotherapy, and no donor was given immunotherapy either before or after surgery. All 20 or so patients in the sequenced cohort were smokers or heavy second-hand smokers. To represent spatial heterogeneity of the primary tumors, a grid approach was used to collect three regions from each tumor FFPE block. Tumor regions were macrodissected for enrichment of malignant cells, and only regions expected to yield at least 150 ng DNA were selected. To characterize T cell repertoire heterogeneity, the study applied multi-region TCR-beta sequencing to resected limited-stage small-cell lung cancers and to tumor-adjacent lung tissue. The AllPrep DNA/RNA FFPE Kit (Qiagen) was used to extract genomic DNA from FFPE tissue.

What the work shows at the level of the full study, not this receptor alone: Tumor T-cell density, richness and clonality were negatively correlated with higher copy number aberration burden. Across regions, the TCR repertoire was highly heterogeneous, with roughly 79.9-98% of clones confined to a single region, an overlap lower than the overlap seen in localized NSCLC. Tumors had lower T-cell density, richness and clonality than adjacent lung tissue, but the difference in density was not significant. The study was limited by a small sample size because surgical resection is uncommon in small-cell lung cancer, and validation of the findings is required. All specimens consisted of formalin-fixed paraffin-embedded tissue, which is known to introduce sequencing artifacts.

Using multiplexed V- and J-gene primers, the immunoSEQ hsTCRB Kit amplified TCR-beta CDR3 regions from genomic DNA. Unique DNA barcodes were added in a second PCR, and the samples were pooled together with one negative control and one positive control. An Illumina MiSeq running a 150-cycle paired-end protocol was used to sequence the pooled TCR-beta libraries. The study's processing was this. Raw sequencing data were processed by Adaptive Biotechnologies into a report containing normalized, annotated TCR-beta repertoires. T-cell density was computed as TCR-beta templates normalized to usable DNA, which was estimated by amplifying housekeeping genes. Richness was defined as the count of unique rearrangements, and clonality was defined as 1 minus Pielou's evenness. Three measures quantified intratumor TCR heterogeneity between regions: the Jaccard index, the Morisita overlap index, and the proportion of shared top-20 clonotypes. Sourced from immuneACCESS, this table was stored by TCRdb with only in-frame sequences that have V and J called. A share of the clones is absent; for the studies checked, an unresolved V gene accounts for under half, and the remainder has no known explanation. V and J calls plus clone size are reproduced from that table; the DNA served to infer D and trimming. The sample table shows around 6,500 clones, and around 76% are seen once. The ten largest clones add up to 8.8% of the sample.

A word on this clone: There is no known antigen for this receptor. No qualities accompany the bases; no much larger clone lies one base away.

Source material: tumor tissue. This TCR was sampled from a man aged 45-60 years with small cell lung cancer.

The sequenced DNA is TGTGCCAGCAGCCAAGACACGGCCCAAGAGACCCAGTACTTC. Its translation is CASSQDTAQETQYF. The rearrangement combines TRBV4-2 with TRBJ2-5, with no reliable assignment of the D segment. The germline V gene supplies CDR1 LGHNA and CDR2 YNFKEQ. V and J are truncated by 0 bases and 1 base respectively, leaving an intervening sequence of 6 bases. The CDR3 contains 14 residues, cysteine and phenylalanine counted. Of all the DNA, just the CDR3 is kept, 42 bases in frame from base 1.